The next 4 T cell receptor beta chains were all read from a single sample in a study of cytomegalovirus exposure and HLA in healthy donors. PCR was performed using 60 Vbeta and 13 Jbeta primers. Sequencing used immunoSEQ multiplex PCR; TCRdb keeps in-frame clones, though not all of them. The sample includes 300,000 or so clones, roughly 81% seen only once; the top ten take roughly 2%. The sequenced material came from PBMCs. The receptors stem from a woman aged 40 to 50 in good health and CMV-seropositive.

The chain links TRBV9 to TRBJ2-7; TRBD1 agrees at 8 bases. This CDR3 comprises 13 residues. The V and J ends lost 4 bases and 7 bases, in that order; junction bases with no gene match: 7. Germline V gene data show CDR1 as SGDLS and CDR2 as YYNGEE. CDR3 residues: CASSTSTGVEQYF. CDR3 DNA: TGTGCCAGCAGCACGTCGACAGGGGTAGAGCAGTACTTC.

This chain connects TRBV7-2 to TRBJ2-6; TRBD1 matches 7 bases. Germline CDR1 is SGHTA and CDR2 is FQGNSA. CDR3 size: 19 residues. The trim removed 6 bases at V and 2 bases at J, leaving 16 bases unmatched. The CDR3 bases are TGTGCCAGCAGACAAGGGGGCTTGGGTGGGCTCGCTGGGGCCAACGTCCTGACTTTC. It codes for CASRQGGLGGLAGANVLTF.

V gene TRBV27 combines with J gene TRBJ2-7, with D perhaps TRBD2 (5 bases). The CDR3 is 16 amino acids. Trimming removed 2 bases from V and 4 bases from J, with 18 bases in between. The germline V gene has CDR1 MNHEY and CDR2 SMNVEV (reference sequence). The CDR3 coding sequence is TGTGCCAGCAGTTTACAGTTGGGAGACTTCGCTTACGAGCAGTACTTC. It encodes CASSLQLGDFAYEQYF.

J is TRBJ2-1 and V is TRBV7-9; 14 bases fit TRBD2. J was trimmed by 8 bases and V by 4 bases; bases with no gene match: 7. This CDR3 contains 16 residues. Germline V gene lookup returns CDR1 SEHNR and CDR2 FQNEAQ (reference sequence). The CDR3 sequence: CASSSFGTSGRHEQFF. For the CDR3, the DNA is TGTGCCAGCAGCTCCTTTGGGACTAGCGGGAGACATGAGCAGTTCTTC. Full variable domain (outside the CDR3, taken from reference TRBV7-9 and TRBJ2-1): DTGVSQNPRHKITKRGQNVTFRCDPISEHNRLYWYRQTLGQGPEFLTYFQNEAQLEKSRLLSDRFSAERPKGSFSTLEIQRTEQGDSAMYLCASSSFGTSGRHEQFFGPGTRLTVL.